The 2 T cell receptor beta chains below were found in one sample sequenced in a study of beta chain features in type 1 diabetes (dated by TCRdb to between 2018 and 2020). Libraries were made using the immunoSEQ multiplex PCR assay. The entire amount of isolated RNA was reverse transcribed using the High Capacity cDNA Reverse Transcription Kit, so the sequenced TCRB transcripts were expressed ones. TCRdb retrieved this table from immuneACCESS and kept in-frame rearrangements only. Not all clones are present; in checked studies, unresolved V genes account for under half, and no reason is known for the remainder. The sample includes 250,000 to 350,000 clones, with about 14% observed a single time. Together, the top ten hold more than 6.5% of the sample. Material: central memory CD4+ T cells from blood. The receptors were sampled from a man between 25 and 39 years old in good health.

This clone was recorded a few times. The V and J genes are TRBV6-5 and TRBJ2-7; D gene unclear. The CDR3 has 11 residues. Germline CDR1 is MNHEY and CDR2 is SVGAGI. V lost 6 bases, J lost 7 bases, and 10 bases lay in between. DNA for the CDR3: TGTGCCAGCAGAGGAATAGGGGAGCAGTACGTC. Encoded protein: CASRGIGEQYV.

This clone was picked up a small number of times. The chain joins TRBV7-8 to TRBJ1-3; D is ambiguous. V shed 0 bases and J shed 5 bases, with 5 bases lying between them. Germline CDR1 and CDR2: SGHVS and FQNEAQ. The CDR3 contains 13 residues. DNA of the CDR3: TGTGCCAGCAGCTTAGCAGCGAGAAACACCATATATTTT. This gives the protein CASSLAARNTIYF.